The clone carrying this T cell receptor (beta chain) showed up many times. Its antigen is currently unknown. Hyperthyroidism patients were newly diagnosed, had disease duration under 2 months, and were aged 18 to 65 years. Any patient presenting with uncontrolled infection, other autoimmune disease, pregnancy or lactation was left out. The sample comes from a study of T cells in Graves' hyperthyroidism and ophthalmopathy. Study-wide results and limits: The model anticipated ophthalmopathy a median about six months pre-onset. Clonotypes that were expanded in thyroid above 0.001 mostly appeared in blood too.

Amplification targeted TCR beta CDR3 regions from RNA transcripts. The TCR CDR3 first-round RT-PCR relied on the HTBI primer set. TCRdb re-analysed the multiplex PCR reads in MiXCR, keeping a single row per CDR3 protein. The sample includes some 370,000 distinct CDR3 sequences, 15% to 20% seen only once; the top ten take approximately 35%. CDR3 length: 16 residues. J gave up 7 bases and V 4 bases, and 10 bases lay outside the gene matches. Germline V gene sequence: CDR1 SGHTS, CDR2 YDEGEE. The genes are TRBV5-8 and TRBJ2-7; 14 nucleotides agree with TRBD2. What was sequenced was blood. The receptor's source is a woman in her 30s with Graves' hyperthyroidism that later progressed to Graves' ophthalmopathy. For the CDR3, the DNA is TGTGCCAGCAGCCCGGGGGGACTAGCGGGAGTAAGTGAGCAGTACTTC. Translated, it gives CASSPGGLAGVSEQYF. The full variable domain, rest sourced from reference TRBV5-8 and TRBJ2-7, is EAGVTQSPTHLIKTRGQQATLRCSPISGHTSVYWYQQALGLGLQFLLWYDEGEERNRGNFPPRFSGRQFPNYSSELNVNALELEDSALYLCASSPGGLAGVSEQYFGPGTRLTVT.